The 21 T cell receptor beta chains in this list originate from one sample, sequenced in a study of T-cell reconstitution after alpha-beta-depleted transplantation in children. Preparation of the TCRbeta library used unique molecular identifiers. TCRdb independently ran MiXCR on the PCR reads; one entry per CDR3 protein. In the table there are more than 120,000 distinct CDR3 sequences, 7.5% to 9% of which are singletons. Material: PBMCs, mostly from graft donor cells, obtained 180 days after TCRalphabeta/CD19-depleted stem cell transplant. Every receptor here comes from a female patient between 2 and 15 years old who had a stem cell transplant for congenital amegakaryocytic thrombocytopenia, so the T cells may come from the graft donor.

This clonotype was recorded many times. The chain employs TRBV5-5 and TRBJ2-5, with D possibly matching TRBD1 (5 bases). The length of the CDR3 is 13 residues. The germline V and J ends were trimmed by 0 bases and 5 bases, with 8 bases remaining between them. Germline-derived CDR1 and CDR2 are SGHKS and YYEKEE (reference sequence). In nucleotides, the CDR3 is TGTGCCAGCAGCTTGGCAGGGATGGAGACCCAGTACTTC. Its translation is CASSLAGMETQYF.

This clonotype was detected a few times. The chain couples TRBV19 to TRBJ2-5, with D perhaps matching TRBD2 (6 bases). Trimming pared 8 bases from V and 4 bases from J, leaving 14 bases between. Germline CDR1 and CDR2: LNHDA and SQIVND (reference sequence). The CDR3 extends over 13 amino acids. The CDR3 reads CASGDWRAETQYF. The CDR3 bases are TGTGCCAGTGGGGATTGGAGGGCAGAGACCCAGTACTTC.

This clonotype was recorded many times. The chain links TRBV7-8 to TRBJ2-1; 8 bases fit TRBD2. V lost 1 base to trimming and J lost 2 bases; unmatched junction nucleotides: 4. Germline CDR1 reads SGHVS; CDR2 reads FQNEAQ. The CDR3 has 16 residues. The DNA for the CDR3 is TGTGCCAGCAGCTTAGGTGGTAGCGGGACCTACAATGAGCAGTTCTTC. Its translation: CASSLGGSGTYNEQFF.

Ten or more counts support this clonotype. CDR3 DNA: TGCAGCGTTGCGTTGTTGGGGGACAGCTCCTACGAGCAGTACTTC. This gives the protein CSVALLGDSSYEQYF. The V call is TRBV29-1, the J call TRBJ2-7, with 7 bases fitting TRBD1. This CDR3 is built from 15 residues. Germline V lookup: CDR1 SQVTM, CDR2 ANQGSEA. The V and J ends lost 4 bases and 0 bases, in that order; junction bases with no gene match: 9.

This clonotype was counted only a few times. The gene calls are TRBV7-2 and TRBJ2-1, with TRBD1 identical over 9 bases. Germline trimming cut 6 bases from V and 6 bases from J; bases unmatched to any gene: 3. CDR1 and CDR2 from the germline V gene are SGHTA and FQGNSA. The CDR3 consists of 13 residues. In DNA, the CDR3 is TGTGCCAGCAGGCAGACAGGGGGCAATGAGCAGTTCTTC. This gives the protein CASRQTGGNEQFF.

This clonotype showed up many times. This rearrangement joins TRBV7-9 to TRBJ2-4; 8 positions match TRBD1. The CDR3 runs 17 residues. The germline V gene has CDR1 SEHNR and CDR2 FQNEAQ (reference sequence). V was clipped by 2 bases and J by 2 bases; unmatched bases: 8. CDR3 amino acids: CASSLSPRGLSKNIQYF. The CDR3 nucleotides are TGTGCCAGCAGCTTAAGTCCCAGGGGGCTTTCCAAAAACATTCAGTACTTC.

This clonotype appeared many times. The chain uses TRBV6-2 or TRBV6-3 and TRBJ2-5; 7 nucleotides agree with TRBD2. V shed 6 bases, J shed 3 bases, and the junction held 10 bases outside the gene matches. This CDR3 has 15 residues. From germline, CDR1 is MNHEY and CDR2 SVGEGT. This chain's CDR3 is CASRQLWDYKETQYF. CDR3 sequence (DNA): TGTGCCAGCAGACAACTTTGGGACTACAAAGAGACCCAGTACTTC.

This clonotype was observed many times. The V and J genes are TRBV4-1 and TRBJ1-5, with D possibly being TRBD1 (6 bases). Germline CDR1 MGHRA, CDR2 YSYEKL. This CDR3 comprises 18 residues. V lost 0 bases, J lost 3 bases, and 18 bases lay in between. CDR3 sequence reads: CASSQDSETGWDNQPQHF. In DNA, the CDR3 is TGCGCCAGCAGCCAAGATTCGGAAACAGGGTGGGACAATCAGCCCCAGCATTTT.

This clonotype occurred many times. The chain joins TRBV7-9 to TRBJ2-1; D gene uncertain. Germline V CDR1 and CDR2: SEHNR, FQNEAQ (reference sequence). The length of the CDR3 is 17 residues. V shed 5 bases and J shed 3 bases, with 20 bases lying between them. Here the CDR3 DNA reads TGTGCCAGCAGCCCCGTTAAAGTGGGGATTGACTACAATGAGCAGTTCTTC. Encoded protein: CASSPVKVGIDYNEQFF.

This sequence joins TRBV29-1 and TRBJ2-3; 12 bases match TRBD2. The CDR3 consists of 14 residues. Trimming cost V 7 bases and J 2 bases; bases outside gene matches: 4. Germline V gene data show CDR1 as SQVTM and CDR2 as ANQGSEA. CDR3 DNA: TGCAGCGCGGGACTAGCGGGTCCCACAGATACGCAGTATTTT. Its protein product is CSAGLAGPTDTQYF.

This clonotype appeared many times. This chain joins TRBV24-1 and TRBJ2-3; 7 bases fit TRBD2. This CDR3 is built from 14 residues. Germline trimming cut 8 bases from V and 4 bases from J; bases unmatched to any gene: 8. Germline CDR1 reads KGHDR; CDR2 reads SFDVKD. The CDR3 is CATKESGIADTQYF. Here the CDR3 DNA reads TGTGCCACCAAAGAAAGCGGGATAGCAGATACGCAGTATTTT.

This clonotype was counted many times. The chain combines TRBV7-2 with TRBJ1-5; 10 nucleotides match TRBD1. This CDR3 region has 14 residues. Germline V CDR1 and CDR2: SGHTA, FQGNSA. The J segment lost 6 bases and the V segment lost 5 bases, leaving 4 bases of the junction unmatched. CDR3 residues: CASSVDRGTQPQHF. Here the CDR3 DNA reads TGTGCCAGCAGCGTGGACAGGGGGACTCAGCCCCAGCATTTT. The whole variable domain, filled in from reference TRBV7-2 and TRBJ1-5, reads GAGVSQSPSNKVTEKGKDVELRCDPISGHTALYWYRQSLGQGLEFLIYFQGNSAPDKSGLPSDRFSAERTGGSVSTLTIQRTQQEDSAVYLCASSVDRGTQPQHFGDGTRLSIL.

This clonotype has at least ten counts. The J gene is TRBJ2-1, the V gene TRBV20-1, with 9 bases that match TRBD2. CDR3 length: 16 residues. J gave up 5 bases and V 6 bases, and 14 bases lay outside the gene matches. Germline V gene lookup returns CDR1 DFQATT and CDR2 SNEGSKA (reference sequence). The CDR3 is CSAPKFSGSEHNEQFF. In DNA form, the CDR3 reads TGCAGTGCCCCAAAGTTTAGCGGGAGTGAACACAATGAGCAGTTCTTC.

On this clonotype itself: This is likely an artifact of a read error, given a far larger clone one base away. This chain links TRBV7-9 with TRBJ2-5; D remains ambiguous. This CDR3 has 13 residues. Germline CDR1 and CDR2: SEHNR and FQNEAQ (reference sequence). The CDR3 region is CASGLVGQETQYF. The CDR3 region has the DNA TGTGCCAGCGGCTTGGTGGGGCAAGAGACCCAGTACTTC.

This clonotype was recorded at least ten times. The CDR3 DNA follows: TGCGCCAGCAGCTCCGGGGCAGATACGCAGTATTTT. It is translated as CASSSGADTQYF. This chain joins TRBV5-1 and TRBJ2-3; a weak D match, TRBD2 (5 bases). Germline-derived CDR1 and CDR2 are SGHRS and YFSETQ. Deletions cut 3 bases from V and 4 bases from J, with 6 bases between. The CDR3 is 12 residues long.

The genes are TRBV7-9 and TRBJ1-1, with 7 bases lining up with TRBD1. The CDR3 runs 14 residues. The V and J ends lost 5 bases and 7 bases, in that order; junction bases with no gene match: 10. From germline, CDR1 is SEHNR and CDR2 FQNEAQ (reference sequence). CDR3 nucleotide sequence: TGTGCCAGCAGCCGACAGGGTAGGGGGGGTGAAGCTTTCTTT. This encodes CASSRQGRGGEAFF. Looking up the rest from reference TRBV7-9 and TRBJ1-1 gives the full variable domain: DTGVSQNPRHKITKRGQNVTFRCDPISEHNRLYWYRQTLGQGPEFLTYFQNEAQLEKSRLLSDRFSAERPKGSFSTLEIQRTEQGDSAMYLCASSRQGRGGEAFFGQGTRLTVV.

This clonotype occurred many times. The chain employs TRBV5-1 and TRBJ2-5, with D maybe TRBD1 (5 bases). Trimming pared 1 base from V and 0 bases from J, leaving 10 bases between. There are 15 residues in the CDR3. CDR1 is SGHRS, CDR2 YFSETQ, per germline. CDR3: CASSLTGPYQETQYF. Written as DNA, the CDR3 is TGCGCCAGCAGCTTGACAGGTCCATACCAAGAGACCCAGTACTTC.

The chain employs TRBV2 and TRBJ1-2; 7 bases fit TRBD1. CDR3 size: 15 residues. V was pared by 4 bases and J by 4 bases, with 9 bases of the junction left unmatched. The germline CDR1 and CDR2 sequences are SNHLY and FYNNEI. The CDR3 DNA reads TGTGCCAGCAGTGCCCGTTCTGGGACAGCCTATGGCTACACCTTC. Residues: CASSARSGTAYGYTF.

DNA for the CDR3: TGCAGTGGGGCCAGCGGATACCAAGAGACCCAGTACTTC. Translated, it gives CSGASGYQETQYF. This chain links TRBV20-1 with TRBJ2-5, with D possibly matching TRBD2 (5 bases). Per the germline V gene, CDR1 is DFQATT and CDR2 is SNEGSKA (reference sequence). The length of the CDR3 is 13 residues. Trimming took off 7 bases at V and 0 bases at J, with 12 bases between the two ends.

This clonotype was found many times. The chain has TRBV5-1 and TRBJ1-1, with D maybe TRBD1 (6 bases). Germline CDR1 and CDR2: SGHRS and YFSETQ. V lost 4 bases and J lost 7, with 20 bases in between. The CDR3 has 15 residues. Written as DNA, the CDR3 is TGCGCCAGCAGCGGGTTGGGACATGGGGACTTTGAAGCTTTCTTT. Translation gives CASSGLGHGDFEAFF.

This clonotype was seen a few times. The DNA of the CDR3 is TGCAGTGCTAAGAGGCTGCTAGCGGGGGGGCCAGAGACCCAGTACTTC. Amino acid sequence: CSAKRLLAGGPETQYF. The chain carries TRBV20-1 and TRBJ2-5; 12 bases are shared with TRBD2. The CDR3 has 16 amino acids. The germline gives CDR1 DFQATT, CDR2 SNEGSKA (reference sequence). The V gene end was trimmed by 4 bases and the J gene end by 4 bases; junction bases not matched to a gene: 10.